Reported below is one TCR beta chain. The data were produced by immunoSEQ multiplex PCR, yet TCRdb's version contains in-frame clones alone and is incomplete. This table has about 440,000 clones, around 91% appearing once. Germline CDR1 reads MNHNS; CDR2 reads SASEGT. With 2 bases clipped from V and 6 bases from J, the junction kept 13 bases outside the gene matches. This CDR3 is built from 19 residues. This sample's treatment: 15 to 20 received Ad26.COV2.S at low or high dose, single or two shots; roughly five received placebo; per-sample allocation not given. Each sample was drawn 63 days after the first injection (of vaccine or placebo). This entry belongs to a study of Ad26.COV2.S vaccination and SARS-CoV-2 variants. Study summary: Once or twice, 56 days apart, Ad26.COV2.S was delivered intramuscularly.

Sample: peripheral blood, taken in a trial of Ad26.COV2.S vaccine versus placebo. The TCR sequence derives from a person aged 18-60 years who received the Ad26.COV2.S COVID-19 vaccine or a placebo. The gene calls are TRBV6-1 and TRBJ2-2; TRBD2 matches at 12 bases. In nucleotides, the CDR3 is TGTGCCAGCAGTGAATTTGTGACTAGCGGGAGTAGTTGGGCCGGGGAGCTGTTTTTT. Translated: CASSEFVTSGSSWAGELFF.